The next 7 T cell receptor beta chains were all read from a single sample in a study of response to subunit inactivated influenza vaccine. MiXCR was run by TCRdb on the RT-PCR reads, yielding one entry per CDR3 protein. The table lists fewer than 600,000 distinct CDR3 sequences, approximately 7.7% of them singletons. The sample in question was PBMCs from blood, obtained around 25 months after vaccination. The origin of the receptors is a man aged 45-69 years who received an inactivated influenza vaccine.

The chain employs TRBV6-2 or TRBV6-3 and TRBJ2-5, with a possible D match to TRBD2 (5 bases). CDR1 is MNHEY, CDR2 SVGEGT, per germline. The V gene lost 8 bases and the J gene lost 2 bases, with 12 bases spanning the gap. The CDR3 length is 13 residues. The CDR3 is CASGLAWQETQYF. CDR3 nucleotides: TGTGCCAGCGGACTCGCTTGGCAAGAGACCCAGTACTTC.

This clonotype was detected a few times. V usage is TRBV5-1 and J usage is TRBJ2-5; D is perhaps TRBD2 (5 bases). Germline-derived CDR1 and CDR2 are SGHRS and YFSETQ. V gave up 4 bases and J gave up 5 bases, with 12 bases separating them. The length of the CDR3 is 13 residues. CDR3 bases: TGCGCCAGCAGCGAGGGATGGGAGGAGACCCAGTACTTC. Its translation: CASSEGWEETQYF. The full variable domain, rest sourced from reference TRBV5-1 and TRBJ2-5, is KAGVTQTPRYLIKTRGQQVTLSCSPISGHRSVSWYQQTPGQGLQFLFEYFSETQRNKGNFPGRFSGRQFSNSRSEMNVSTLELGDSALYLCASSEGWEETQYFGPGTRLLVL.

The table lists this clonotype with many counts. The J gene is TRBJ1-1, the V gene TRBV3-1; 7 nucleotides align to TRBD1. The germline V gene encodes CDR1 LGHDT and CDR2 YNNKEL (reference sequence). With V trimmed by 4 bases and J by 3 bases, 8 bases remained unmatched. The CDR3 spans 15 residues. Here the CDR3 reads CASSPHDRDHTEAFF. The CDR3 DNA reads TGTGCCAGCAGCCCACACGACAGGGATCACACTGAAGCTTTCTTT.

In this sample, this clonotype turned up a few times. The V call is TRBV7-2, the J call TRBJ1-4; no clear D. The V end lost 1 base, the J end lost 10 bases, and 10 bases lay between the germline ends. There are 13 residues in the CDR3. CDR1 is SGHTA, CDR2 FQGNSA, per germline. The CDR3 nucleotides are TGTGCCAGCAGCTTAGAACCGGGAGGAAAACTGTTTTTT. This encodes CASSLEPGGKLFF.

This clonotype was recorded a few times. The chain has TRBV27 and TRBJ1-1; TRBD1 aligns across 8 bases. Unmatched junction bases numbered 8, after V lost 1 base and J lost 4 bases. Germline CDR1 reads MNHEY; CDR2 reads SMNVEV (reference sequence). The CDR3 extends over 16 amino acids. Written as DNA, the CDR3 is TGTGCCAGCAGTTTATTCGGACAGGGACCGATCACTGAAGCTTTCTTT. Amino acid sequence: CASSLFGQGPITEAFF.

This clonotype came up many times. The chain has TRBV4-3 and TRBJ1-6; D not certain. This CDR3 contains 18 residues. Germline CDR1 LGHNA, CDR2 YSLEER. V dropped 0 bases and J dropped 0 bases, with 12 bases sitting between them. For the CDR3, the DNA is TGCGCCAGCAGCCAAGAAGGCTATTCGAGCTCCTATAATTCACCCCTCCACTTT. Its translation: CASSQEGYSSSYNSPLHF.

This clonotype appeared a few times. This chain uses TRBV5-1 with TRBJ2-2; 8 bases are a match to TRBD1. Germline V gives CDR1 SGHRS, CDR2 YFSETQ. V was pared by 5 bases and J by 7 bases, with 7 bases of the junction left unmatched. This CDR3 comprises 14 residues. The CDR3 coding sequence is TGCGCCAGCAGTTGGACAGGGAAAGGCGGGGAGCTGTTTTTT. It yields the protein CASSWTGKGGELFF.